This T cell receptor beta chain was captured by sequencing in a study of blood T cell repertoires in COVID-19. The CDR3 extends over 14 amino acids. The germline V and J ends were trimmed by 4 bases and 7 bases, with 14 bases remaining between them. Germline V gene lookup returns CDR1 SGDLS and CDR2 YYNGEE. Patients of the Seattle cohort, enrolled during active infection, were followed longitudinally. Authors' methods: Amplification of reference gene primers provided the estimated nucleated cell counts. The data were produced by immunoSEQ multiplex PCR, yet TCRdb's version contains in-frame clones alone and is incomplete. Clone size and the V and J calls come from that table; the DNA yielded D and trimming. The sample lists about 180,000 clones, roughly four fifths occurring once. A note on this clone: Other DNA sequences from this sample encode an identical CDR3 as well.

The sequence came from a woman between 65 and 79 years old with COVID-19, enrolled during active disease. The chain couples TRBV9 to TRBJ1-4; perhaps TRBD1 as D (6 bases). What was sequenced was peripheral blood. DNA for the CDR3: TGTGCCAGCAGCCCCAGGGGTGACGGTGAAAAACTGTTTTTT. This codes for CASSPRGDGEKLFF. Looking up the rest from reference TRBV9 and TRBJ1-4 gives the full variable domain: DSGVTQTPKHLITATGQRVTLRCSPRSGDLSVYWYQQSLDQGLQFLIQYYNGEERAKGNILERFSAQQFPDLHSELNLSSLELGDSALYFCASSPRGDGEKLFFGSGTQLSVL.